Sequencing of this TCR beta chain was carried out in a study of T-cell memory formation after mild COVID-19. Study-level results: Nothing confirmed that second-wave clones peaking on day 37 were specific for SARS-CoV-2.

Germline V gene sequence: CDR1 SGHKS, CDR2 YYEKEE (reference sequence). The CDR3 is 17 amino acids. Between the trimmed V and J ends, which lost 0 bases and 11 bases, there was a span of 26 bases. Worth noting for this clonotype: Antigen unknown.

cDNA libraries for TCR alpha and TCR beta, carrying sample barcodes and UMIs, came from 5'RACE with constant-segment primers. TCRdb processed the 5' RACE reads anew with MiXCR; each CDR3 protein has one entry. The sample holds around 250,000 distinct CDR3 sequences, around 15% seen once. Sample: PBMCs or a T cell subset sorted from them (not recorded which). This clonotype originated in a young man who had mild COVID-19 (a few samples of this study predate the infection). Cell type and time point are not known. The rearrangement joins TRBV5-5 to TRBJ1-1; D uncertain. The CDR3 bases are TGTGCCAGCAGCTTGGATGGAGGCGGTTCTACACTCACCAGGGCTTTCTTT. Its translation is CASSLDGGGSTLTRAFF.